These 9 T cell receptor beta chains share one sample of origin, sequenced in a study of blood T cell repertoires in COVID-19. Sequencing was performed with immunoSEQ multiplex PCR; in TCRdb, only in-frame clones are kept and a portion is missing. The data hold about 140,000 clones, with 88% observed a single time. Sequenced material: peripheral blood. These receptor sequences come from a man between 45 and 60 years old with active or convalescent COVID-19.

This sequence joins TRBV5-1 and TRBJ2-7; D is possibly TRBD2 (7 bases). The CDR3 totals 18 residues. Trimming removed 5 bases at V and 2 bases at J, with 26 bases between. Germline CDR1 SGHRS, CDR2 YFSETQ. CDR3 coding DNA: TGCGCCAGCAGTAGGGCCCCGGTTGAGGGGGGGCTTCCCTACGAGCAGTACTTC. This translates into CASSRAPVEGGLPYEQYF.

This chain joins TRBV28 and TRBJ2-2, with D possibly matching TRBD1 (7 bases). Germline-derived CDR1 and CDR2 are MDHEN and SYDVKM. Trimming removed 3 bases from V and 1 base from J, with 12 bases in between. This CDR3 is 16 amino acids long. CDR3 in DNA: TGTGCCAGCAGTTTTGGAGGGGGCGTGAACACCGGGGAGCTGTTTTTT. Protein product: CASSFGGGVNTGELFF.

The V call is TRBV18, the J call TRBJ2-2, with D possibly being TRBD2 (7 bases). Trimming shortened V by 3 bases and J by 6 bases, and 14 bases separated the two germline ends. This CDR3 has 15 amino acids. Looked up from germline, CDR1 is KGHSH and CDR2 is LQKENI. The CDR3 loop is CASSPLGGASGELFF. The CDR3 DNA follows: TGTGCCAGCTCACCCCTTGGGGGGGCCTCCGGGGAGCTGTTTTTT.

This clone was picked up one time. The chain combines TRBV28 with TRBJ1-2, with 7 nucleotides matching TRBD1. V shed 8 bases, J shed 4 bases, and the junction held 4 bases outside the gene matches. The CDR3 is 12 residues long. The germline CDR1 and CDR2 sequences are MDHEN and SYDVKM. CDR3 protein: CASGQDGYGYTF. In DNA form, the CDR3 reads TGTGCCAGCGGACAGGACGGCTATGGCTACACCTTC.

The chain links TRBV7-9 to TRBJ2-1; perhaps TRBD2 as D (6 bases). This CDR3 contains 16 residues. With 2 bases removed from V and 2 bases from J, the gap between germline ends came to 13 bases. Germline CDR1 reads SEHNR; CDR2 reads FQNEAQ (reference sequence). In nucleotides, the CDR3 is TGTGCCAGCAGCTTACGTGACAGCGGGCCCTACAATGAGCAGTTCTTC. Translated, it gives CASSLRDSGPYNEQFF.

The chain joins TRBV5-1 to TRBJ2-1; 16 bases line up with TRBD2. This CDR3 has 17 amino acids. V was pared by 0 bases and J by 9 bases, with 6 bases of the junction left unmatched. Germline V gene lookup returns CDR1 SGHRS and CDR2 YFSETQ. The CDR3 DNA sequence: TGCGCCAGCAGCTTGGACCGGGGACTAGCGGGAGGGGTTGAGCAGTTCTTC. The encoded protein is CASSLDRGLAGGVEQFF.

The chain recombines TRBV6-5 with TRBJ1-5; TRBD1 matches at 8 bases. Germline CDR1 is MNHEY and CDR2 is SVGAGI. This CDR3 comprises 15 residues. V gave up 7 bases and J gave up 1 base; unmatched junction bases: 6. CDR3 sequence (DNA): TGTGCCAGCAAACCCGACAGGGGCAGCAATCAGCCCCAGCATTTT. It is translated as CASKPDRGSNQPQHF.

This clone showed up just a few times. The chain recombines TRBV6-5 with TRBJ1-6; 8 nucleotides align to TRBD1. The junction had 3 bases not matched to a gene; V was cut back by 0 bases and J by 5 bases. The CDR3 is 16 amino acids. Per the germline V gene, CDR1 is MNHEY and CDR2 is SVGAGI. In DNA, the CDR3 is TGTGCCAGCAGTTACTCGGACAGGGCGAATAATTCACCCCTCCACTTT. This codes for CASSYSDRANNSPLHF.

The rearrangement uses TRBV18 and TRBJ1-5; the match to TRBD1 covers 7 bases. Germline loops: CDR1 KGHSH, CDR2 LQKENI. The ends lost 3 bases at V and 4 bases at J; junction bases unmatched: 9. The CDR3 is 16 amino acids. DNA of the CDR3: TGTGCCAGCTCACCTGCGCCGGGACAGATAAATCAGCCCCAGCATTTT. Protein: CASSPAPGQINQPQHF.